These T cell receptor beta chains were read from a single sample in a study of cytomegalovirus exposure and HLA in healthy donors. Using immunoSEQ multiplex PCR, the repertoire was profiled, and TCRdb retains in-frame clones only, with some absent. The data show roughly 180,000 clones, 77% seen once. The specimen sequenced was PBMCs. These receptors originate from a woman in her twenties or thirties in good health and CMV-seropositive. Both conserved end residues are part of each CDR3. Each record gives: CDR3 length, J gene, clone size, D gene, V gene, CDR3 DNA, CDR3 protein. D genes are given only for firm matches. Not every row has a clone size; where given, it reads once, few, many or a size class.

>13|TRBJ1-4|.|TRBD1|TRBV30
TGTGCCTGGAGGGGACAGGCTAATGAAAAACTGTTTTTT
CAWRGQANEKLFF
>17|TRBJ2-1|.|TRBD2|TRBV7-2
TGTGCCAGCAGCTTAGTTGTATCTAGCGGAAACTACAATGAGCAGTTCTTC
CASSLVVSSGNYNEQFF
>15|TRBJ2-1|.|TRBD2|TRBV7-8
TGTGCCAGCAGCTTAGTGGGACTAGCGGTCAATGAGCAGTTCTTC
CASSLVGLAVNEQFF
>14|TRBJ1-2|.|.|TRBV28
TGTGCCAGCAGCCCCGCAGCGGGCCTTTATGGCTACACCTTC
CASSPAAGLYGYTF
>16|TRBJ1-2|.|.|TRBV5-4
TGTGCCAGCAGCTTGGGGGGGAAGGAGGGTCACTATGGCTACACCTTC
CASSLGGKEGHYGYTF
>16|TRBJ2-3|few|.|TRBV6-5
TGTGCCAGCAGTTACTTGGGGGGGGCTAGCACAGATACGCAGTATTTT
CASSYLGGASTDTQYF
>16|TRBJ1-5|.|TRBD1|TRBV2
TGTGCCAGCAGTGAAGGAGGGGGACAGGGAGATCAGCCCCAGCATTTT
CASSEGGGQGDQPQHF
>11|TRBJ2-7|.|.|TRBV6-5
TGTGCCAGCAGTTCAGCCTACGAGCAGTACTTC
CASSSAYEQYF
>14|TRBJ1-3|.|TRBD1|TRBV29-1
TGCAGCGTCGAAACAGGGGGCAGTGGAAACACCATATATTTT
CSVETGGSGNTIYF
>13|TRBJ2-7|.|.|TRBV28
TGTGCCAGCAGTTTTCGCTCAGGCTACGAGCAGTACTTC
CASSFRSGYEQYF
>15|TRBJ2-6|few|TRBD2|TRBV6-6
TGTGCCAGCAGTCAACTAGCGTTCGGGGCCAACGTCCTGACTTTC
CASSQLAFGANVLTF
>12|TRBJ1-1|.|.|TRBV11-3
TGTGCCAGCAGCCTCGTGGAGTACGAAGCTTTCTTT
CASSLVEYEAFF
>15|TRBJ1-2|.|.|TRBV2
TGTGCCAGCAGTGAACAGTCAGGGGCTATCTATGGCTACACCTTC
CASSEQSGAIYGYTF
>16|TRBJ2-2|.|.|TRBV9
TGTGCCAGCAGCGTGCCCAGGGGCGCGAACACCGGGGAGCTGTTTTTT
CASSVPRGANTGELFF
>15|TRBJ1-4|.|.|TRBV19
TGTGCCAGTAGTACTCCTCGGCAGGGTTTCAGAAAACTGTTTTTT
CASSTPRQGFRKLFF
>18|TRBJ2-3|.|.|TRBV28
TGTGCCAGCAGTTTCCCTCACCACGGGAGAGGAGGGGCAGATACGCAGTATTTT
CASSFPHHGRGGADTQYF
>18|TRBJ2-7|.|TRBD1|TRBV5-1
TGCGCCAGCAGCTTTTCCCGACAGGGAAGCCTGGGGTCCTACGAGCAGTACTTC
CASSFSRQGSLGSYEQYF
>14|TRBJ2-1|.|TRBD2|TRBV13
TGTGCCAGCAGCTTAGGTTGGACTAGCGATGAGCAGTTCTTC
CASSLGWTSDEQFF
>15|TRBJ2-5|.|.|TRBV19
TGTGCCAGTAGTAGCCAGGGACTTCTTCAAGAGACCCAGTACTTC
CASSSQGLLQETQYF
>14|TRBJ1-5|few|TRBD1|TRBV5-1
TGCGCCAGCAGCTTGGATACAGGGGGGCAGCCCCAGCATTTT
CASSLDTGGQPQHF
>17|TRBJ1-3|.|.|TRBV11-2
TGTGCCAGCAGCTTAGATCCAGCAGACAGATCTGGAAACACCATATATTTT
CASSLDPADRSGNTIYF
>17|TRBJ2-3|.|TRBD2|TRBV11-2
TGTGCCAGCAGCTCCAATGCGGGACTAGCGGGGACAGATACGCAGTATTTT
CASSSNAGLAGTDTQYF
>15|TRBJ2-3|few|.|TRBV21-1
TGTGCCAGCAGCAAAGTGGAGCAATGGTTAGATACGCAGTATTTT
CASSKVEQWLDTQYF